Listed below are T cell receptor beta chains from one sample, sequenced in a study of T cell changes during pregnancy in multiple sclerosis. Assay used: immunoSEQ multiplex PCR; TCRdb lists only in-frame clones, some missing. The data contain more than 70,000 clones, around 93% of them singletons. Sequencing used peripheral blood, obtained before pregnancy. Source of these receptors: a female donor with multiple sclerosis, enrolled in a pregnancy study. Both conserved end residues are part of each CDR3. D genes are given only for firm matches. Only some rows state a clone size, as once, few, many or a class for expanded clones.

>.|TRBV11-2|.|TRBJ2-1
TGTGCCAGCAGCTTCATGGGGGCTAGTGAGCAGTTCTTC
CASSFMGASEQFF
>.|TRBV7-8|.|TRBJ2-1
TGTGCCAGCAGCGGAGGGGACAGTTACAATGAGCAGTTCTTC
CASSGGDSYNEQFF
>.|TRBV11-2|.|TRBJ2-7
TGTGCCAGCAGCTTAGACGTCCAGGGAAGCGAGCAGTACTTC
CASSLDVQGSEQYF
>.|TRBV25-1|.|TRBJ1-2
TGTGCCAGCAGTGAATATGGGGGGTTTTGCACCTTC
CASSEYGGFCTF
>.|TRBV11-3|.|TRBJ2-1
TGTGCCAGCAGCCGCGGCTCCGTTTCCTACAATGAGCAGTTCTTC
CASSRGSVSYNEQFF
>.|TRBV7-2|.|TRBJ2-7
TGTGCCAGCATCCCCCGGTTAGGGGGGGGGCCCCACGAGCAGTACTTC
CASIPRLGGGPHEQYF
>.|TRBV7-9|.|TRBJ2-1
TGTGCCAGCAGCTTAGGAGGGGGTCGGTCCGATGAGCAGTTCTTC
CASSLGGGRSDEQFF
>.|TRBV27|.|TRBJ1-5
TGTGCCAGCAGTTTGGGAGGTGCCCTCAATCAGCCCCAGCATTTT
CASSLGGALNQPQHF
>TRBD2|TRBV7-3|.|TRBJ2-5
TGTGCCAGCAGCTTACGCGGGAGTTGGCAAGAGACCCAGTACTTC
CASSLRGSWQETQYF
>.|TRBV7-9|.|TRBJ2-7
TGTGCCAGCAGCCCCAGGGACTTAATGTACGAGCAGTACTTC
CASSPRDLMYEQYF
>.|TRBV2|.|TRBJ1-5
TGTGCCAGCAGTGAAGGCGGGGCTGGCAATCAGCCCCAGCATTTT
CASSEGGAGNQPQHF
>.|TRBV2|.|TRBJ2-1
TGTGCCAGCAGTGATCTTCTGACTAGAAGCTCCTACAATGAGCAGTTCTTC
CASSDLLTRSSYNEQFF
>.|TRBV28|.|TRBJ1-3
TGTGCCAGCAGTTTTTCGCAGACTGGAAACACCATATATTTT
CASSFSQTGNTIYF
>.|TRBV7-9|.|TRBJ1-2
TGTGCCAGCAGCCGACGGGGGGGATATGGCTACACCTTC
CASSRRGGYGYTF
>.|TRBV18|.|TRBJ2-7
TGTGCCAGCTCACCAATGAGAGGCGAGCAGTACTTC
CASSPMRGEQYF
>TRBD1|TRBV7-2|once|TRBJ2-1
TGTGCCAGCAGCGCCCGACAACAGGGGTTACCCTACAATGAGCAGTTCTTC
CASSARQQGLPYNEQFF
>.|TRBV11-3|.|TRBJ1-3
TGTGCCAGCAGCTTAGGATCCGGTACCCGATCTGGAAACACCATATATTTT
CASSLGSGTRSGNTIYF
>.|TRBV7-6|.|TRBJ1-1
TGTGCCAGCAGCTTAGATACAGGCCTGGGGACTGAAGCTTTCTTT
CASSLDTGLGTEAFF
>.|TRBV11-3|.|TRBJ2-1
TGTGCCAGCAGCCCTTCAGGGGAGCTCTACAATGAGCAGTTCTTC
CASSPSGELYNEQFF
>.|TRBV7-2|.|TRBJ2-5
TGTGCCAGCAGCTTAGACTCGGTGGGGGCGGGGGCCCAGTACTTC
CASSLDSVGAGAQYF
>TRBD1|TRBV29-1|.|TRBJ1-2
TGCAGCGTTGAAGCTCAGGGACAGGGATTTGGCTACACCTTC
CSVEAQGQGFGYTF